The entry that follows covers one T cell receptor (beta chain) sequence. Its antigen is unknown. Per-base qualities were not stored, and no clone one base away is much larger. This entry is derived from a study of blood T cell repertoires in COVID-19 (dated by TCRdb to between 2020 and 2021). Concerning the study at large: Collaborator samples came from the United States, Italy and Spain and covered acute and convalescent phases of COVID-19. The dataset comprised deeply sampled blood TCRbeta repertoires from subjects exposed to, actively infected with, or recovered from COVID-19. Samples were obtained from the ongoing ImmuneRACE study (first 160 participants) and from roughly 1,300 subjects provided by 6 global collaborators. The repertoires were made available in a free public database intended to serve as a resource for research on the immune response to SARS-CoV-2. HLA class I and class II types, where available, came from metadata supplied by the sample provider rather than from assay-based typing. A de-identified subject ID, COVID-19 status, age in years and sex were almost always included in the sample metadata. The prospective study material was composed of cDNA or gDNA derived from T cells, B-cell-depleted T cells, or PBMCs. Findings and caveats that apply to the study as a whole: The amount of clinical and demographic metadata varied by source and participant and was provided uncurated.

TCRbeta CDR3 regions were amplified from genomic DNA using the immunoSEQ Assay, a bias-controlled multiplex PCR. The study's processing was this. Nucleated cell counts per sample were estimated from amplification of reference gene primers within the assay. Sequence reads were collapsed and filtered to measure the absolute abundance of every unique TCRbeta CDR3 rearrangement. Productive Simpson clonality was computed per sample as the square root of Simpson's diversity index over productive rearrangements. In its TCRdb copy, this immuneACCESS table keeps in-frame sequences only and misses some clones. Where compared with another copy, unresolved V genes explain less than half of these, and the others have no known cause. For V, J and clone size, that table is used; D and trimming come from the DNA. This sample lists about 480,000 clones; approximately 88% were detected once. The top ten clones comprise under 8.5% of the sample.

At one collaborating source in Seattle, patients were enrolled during active infection and were followed longitudinally through the course of disease. Collaborating institutions collected whole blood in K2EDTA tubes following their own protocols. For TCRbeta analysis, collaborators shipped samples in one of three forms: frozen whole blood, isolated PBMCs, or DNA extracted from either of those sample types. The junction shows trimming of 3 bases on V and 4 bases on J, and the gene matches do not reach 3 bases of it. From cysteine to phenylalanine, the CDR3 is 13 amino acids long. The kept DNA is CDR3 alone, 39 bases in frame from the first base. Looking up the germline V gene yields CDR1 SGDLS and CDR2 YYNGEE.

Sequencing input: peripheral blood. The V and J genes are TRBV9 and TRBJ1-2, with 7 central nucleotides matching TRBD1. The clonotype comes from a woman in her forties or fifties with COVID-19, enrolled during active disease. CDR3 sequence: CASSARGSYGYTF. The nucleotide sequence is given as TGTGCCAGCAGCGCCAGGGGGTCCTATGGCTACACCTTC.